This is a list of T cell receptor beta chains from one sample in a study of cytomegalovirus exposure and HLA in healthy donors. Data came from immunoSEQ multiplex PCR; TCRdb stores just in-frame clones and leaves some out. Among hundreds of thousands of clones listed, roughly 90% were seen once. Material for sequencing was PBMCs. These receptors all stem from a woman aged 18-29 years in good health and CMV-seronegative. CDR3s include the opening cysteine and the closing phenylalanine or tryptophan. A D gene is named only where the DNA matches it firmly. Clone size, where shown, is once, few, many, or a class for clones that have expanded.

J | length | V | size | D | CDR3 | DNA
TRBJ2-5 | 14 | TRBV30 | NA | TRBD1 | CAWRMGQGAMAEYF | TGTGCCTGGAGGATGGGACAGGGGGCCATGGCCGAGTACTTC
TRBJ2-7 | 16 | TRBV6-5 | NA | NA | CASSYSVGGASYEQYF | TGTGCCAGCAGTTACTCTGTGGGGGGAGCTTCCTACGAGCAGTACTTC
TRBJ2-7 | 13 | TRBV7-6 | NA | TRBD1 | CASSWDSSYEQYF | TGTGCCAGCAGCTGGGACAGCTCCTACGAGCAGTACTTC
TRBJ2-7 | 13 | TRBV6-6 | NA | NA | CASSLGGLYEQYF | TGTGCCAGCTCCCTCGGGGGGCTCTACGAGCAGTACTTC
TRBJ2-7 | 14 | TRBV7-9 | NA | NA | CASSLQSTRYEQYF | TGTGCCAGCAGCTTACAATCGACTCGCTACGAGCAGTACTTC
TRBJ1-4 | 14 | TRBV2 | NA | NA | CASSTGRVGEKLFF | TGTGCCAGCAGCACGGGCAGGGTGGGCGAAAAACTGTTTTTT
TRBJ2-3 | 15 | TRBV30 | NA | TRBD2 | CAWRTSATGTDTQYF | TGTGCCTGGAGGACTAGCGCGACCGGCACAGATACGCAGTATTTT
TRBJ2-7 | 13 | TRBV4-1 | few | NA | CASSQVVSYEQYF | TGCGCCAGCAGCCAAGTGGTGAGCTACGAGCAGTACTTC
TRBJ2-1 | 11 | TRBV6-4 | NA | TRBD2 | CASTPGTRQVF | TGTGCCAGCACCCCCGGGACTAGACAAGTCTTC
TRBJ2-3 | 14 | TRBV6-4 | few | TRBD2 | CASKGPGGGDTQYF | TGTGCCAGCAAGGGCCCCGGCGGGGGAGATACGCAGTATTTT
TRBJ2-1 | 15 | TRBV7-9 | NA | NA | CASSLRRDSRGEQFF | TGTGCCAGCAGCTTAAGGAGGGACAGCCGGGGTGAGCAGTTCTTC
TRBJ1-5 | 14 | TRBV30 | NA | NA | CAWSIRGRDQPQHF | TGTGCCTGGAGTATCAGGGGACGGGATCAGCCCCAGCATTTT
TRBJ1-2 | 17 | TRBV5-5 | NA | TRBD1 | CASSFLGPRDRPYGYTF | TGTGCCAGCAGCTTTCTTGGTCCCCGGGACAGGCCCTATGGCTACACCTTC
TRBJ1-1 | 14 | TRBV30 | NA | TRBD1 | CAWTSDRGGTEAFF | TGTGCCTGGACCTCCGACAGGGGCGGCACTGAAGCTTTCTTT
TRBJ2-1 | 12 | TRBV5-1 | NA | NA | CASSFRINEQFF | TGCGCCAGCAGCTTTAGAATAAATGAGCAGTTCTTC
TRBJ2-3 | 16 | TRBV19 | once | TRBD2 | CASSPASSGSTDTQYF | TGTGCCAGTAGTCCGGCCTCTAGCGGATCCACAGATACGCAGTATTTT
TRBJ2-3 | 15 | TRBV6-5 | NA | NA | CASSSANLQSDTQYF | TGTGCCAGCAGTTCCGCCAATCTACAGTCAGATACGCAGTATTTT
TRBJ1-2 | 14 | TRBV7-9 | NA | NA | CASSPWTAMGGYTF | TGTGCCAGCAGCCCCTGGACAGCCATGGGTGGCTACACCTTC
TRBJ2-1 | 14 | TRBV15 | NA | TRBD2 | CATSSSGRDNEQFF | TGTGCCACCTCATCTAGCGGGAGAGACAATGAGCAGTTCTTC
TRBJ2-5 | 13 | TRBV19 | few | TRBD1 | CASSPGRGETQYF | TGTGCCAGTAGCCCAGGCAGGGGGGAGACCCAGTACTTC
TRBJ2-5 | 16 | TRBV9 | NA | TRBD1 | CASSRGGNEYQETQYF | TGTGCCAGCAGCCGAGGGGGCAACGAGTACCAAGAGACCCAGTACTTC
TRBJ1-4 | 16 | TRBV7-8 | NA | NA | CASSFLSAATNEKLFF | TGTGCCAGCAGCTTCCTAAGTGCTGCAACTAATGAAAAACTGTTTTTT
TRBJ2-1 | 15 | TRBV25-1 | NA | TRBD2 | CASKVGTSENNEQFF | TGTGCCAGCAAAGTCGGGACTAGCGAAAACAATGAGCAGTTCTTC
TRBJ2-2 | 15 | TRBV5-1 | NA | TRBD1 | CASNRGPTNTGELFF | TGCGCCAGCAATAGGGGGCCAACTAACACCGGGGAGCTGTTTTTT
TRBJ2-1 | 13 | TRBV7-3 | NA | TRBD2 | CASSRGGQNEQFF | TGTGCCAGCAGCAGGGGAGGGCAAAATGAGCAGTTCTTC
TRBJ1-6 | 15 | TRBV2 | NA | NA | CASSTNRVMHSPLHF | TGTGCCAGCAGTACTAACAGGGTAATGCATTCACCCCTCCACTTT
TRBJ2-7 | 15 | TRBV28 | NA | TRBD1 | CASSPDRGGSYEQYF | TGTGCCAGCAGCCCTGACAGGGGGGGCTCCTACGAGCAGTACTTC
TRBJ2-1 | 13 | TRBV19 | NA | NA | CASISPVHDEQFF | TGTGCCAGTATCAGTCCAGTTCACGATGAGCAGTTCTTC
TRBJ1-5 | 13 | TRBV2 | once | NA | CASSEWENQPQHF | TGTGCCAGCAGTGAATGGGAGAATCAGCCCCAGCATTTT
TRBJ1-3 | 19 | TRBV9 | NA | NA | CASSPRRGGQQGPGNTIYF | TGTGCCAGCAGCCCCCGACGGGGAGGGCAACAAGGGCCTGGAAACACCATATATTTT
TRBJ2-5 | 20 | TRBV14 | NA | TRBD2 | CASSQGEEGLAAPYQETQYF | TGTGCCAGCAGCCAAGGAGAGGAAGGACTAGCGGCACCGTACCAAGAGACCCAGTACTTC
TRBJ2-2 | 15 | TRBV7-9 | few | TRBD1 | CASSSGDRVTGELFF | TGTGCCAGCAGCTCCGGGGACAGGGTAACCGGGGAGCTGTTTTTT
TRBJ2-5 | 15 | TRBV28 | NA | NA | CASSLFGAGGETQYF | TGTGCCAGCAGCTTATTCGGGGCAGGGGGGGAGACCCAGTACTTC
TRBJ1-5 | 15 | TRBV7-2 | NA | TRBD1 | CASSHGQGSNQPQHF | TGTGCCAGCAGCCATGGACAGGGGAGCAATCAGCCCCAGCATTTT
TRBJ2-1 | 19 | TRBV4-1 | NA | TRBD2 | CASSQSRLAGRSSYNEQFF | TGCGCCAGCAGCCAAAGTAGACTAGCGGGGCGAAGCTCCTACAATGAGCAGTTCTTC
TRBJ2-2 | 15 | TRBV2 | NA | TRBD1 | CASSGRDRTTGELFF | TGTGCCAGCAGTGGGAGGGACAGGACAACCGGGGAGCTGTTTTTT